The sequence of this TCR beta chain was determined in a study of identical twins (dated by TCRdb to the mid-2010s). A note on the overall study: To test whether fetal clonotypes persist, the study used deep sequencing on TCR alpha and beta repertoires from monozygotic twins, unrelated adults of various ages, and cord blood. Replicate twin experiments were performed at different times using different library preparation protocols to rule out contamination. Broader findings and caveats from the paper: The excess sharing between twins in beta out-of-frame sequences was weaker because fewer shared sequences reduced the signal-to-noise ratio. Abundant cord blood beta clonotypes carried fewer insertions; young adult naive repertoires showed a weaker similar trend, while memory repertoires showed none. Because the same donors could not be followed over many years, conclusions were based on cross-sectional statistical analysis. Out-of-frame TCR alpha sharing in monozygotic twins was systematically underestimated by recombination models, whereas sharing between unrelated individuals was in agreement with the recombination models. Compared with coincidental sharing between unrelated individuals, out-of-frame TCR alpha sequences shared between twins had an excess of sequences with low generation probability. Invariant T cells such as MAIT and iNKT could partly confound zero-insertion analyses, although diverse VJ usage argued against such confounding for most clonotypes.

Inclusive of the bounding cysteine and phenylalanine, the CDR3 is 15 residues long. Of the read, only the CDR3 DNA is kept; its 45 bases are in frame from base 1. According to the germline V gene, CDR1 reads MDHEN and CDR2 reads SYDVKM. V is clipped by 2 bases and J by 7 bases, and the sequence between their germline boundaries is 15 bases long. Receptor libraries were prepared by 5' RACE. For sequencing, an Illumina HiSeq 2000 was employed. Template switching introduced a universal primer binding site; the final cDNA contained a unique molecular identifier, enabling accurate counting of TCR cDNA molecules. First-strand cDNA for TCR alpha and beta chains was synthesized from specific primers in the conserved constant-segment region. To control for contamination, every cDNA library was double barcoded, receiving both a SMART-Mk sample barcode and Illumina barcodes. TruSeq adapter sequences along with Illumina sample barcodes were introduced in two successive PCR steps. TCR alpha and beta cDNA libraries were sequenced on the Illumina HiSeq platform with custom primers. The original methods were these. Raw reads were processed with MiGEC to extract unique molecular identifiers, and MiXCR was used to determine CDR3 positions. Recombination models were inferred per individual with the repgenHMM and IGoR tools using an EM algorithm. Shared clonotypes were analyzed with the tcR package in R, and sharing was normalized by the product of cloneset sizes. To study raw recombination free of thymic and clonal selection effects, out-of-frame nonproductive sequences were analyzed. TCRdb cleaned the public reads at Q25 with fastp, built clones with MiXCR and kept in-frame beta chains. Rows are unified per CDR3 protein, each entry keeping the most common DNA and genes. The V and J calls come from TCRdb's annotation, not from the publication. Present in this sample are approximately 700,000 distinct CDR3 sequences, over 5% of which were seen just once. 1.5% to 2% of the sample rests with the top ten.

This clonotype appeared a few times. The specificity of this receptor is unknown. No per-base quality is available; no much larger clone lies one base away. All donors were healthy Caucasians. Three unrelated non-twin adults were also sequenced: a male aged 18 to 30, a male aged 50 to 59 and a female aged 50 to 59. Using Miltenyi CD45RO+ enrichment and human naive T-cell isolation kits, memory (CD45RO+) and naive T cells were isolated from PBMC. The source of this sequence is a man aged 18 to 29 in good health. The sample comprised naive T cells sorted from blood. The cell subset or site label, as the study defines it: cells isolated with a human naive T-cell isolation kit. Recombination connected TRBV28 to TRBJ1-5; the D gene identity is not certain. In nucleotides, the sequence is TGTGCCAGCAGTTTAAGATTTCGGGTTAACCAGCCCCAGCATTTT. This is translated as CASSLRFRVNQPQHF.